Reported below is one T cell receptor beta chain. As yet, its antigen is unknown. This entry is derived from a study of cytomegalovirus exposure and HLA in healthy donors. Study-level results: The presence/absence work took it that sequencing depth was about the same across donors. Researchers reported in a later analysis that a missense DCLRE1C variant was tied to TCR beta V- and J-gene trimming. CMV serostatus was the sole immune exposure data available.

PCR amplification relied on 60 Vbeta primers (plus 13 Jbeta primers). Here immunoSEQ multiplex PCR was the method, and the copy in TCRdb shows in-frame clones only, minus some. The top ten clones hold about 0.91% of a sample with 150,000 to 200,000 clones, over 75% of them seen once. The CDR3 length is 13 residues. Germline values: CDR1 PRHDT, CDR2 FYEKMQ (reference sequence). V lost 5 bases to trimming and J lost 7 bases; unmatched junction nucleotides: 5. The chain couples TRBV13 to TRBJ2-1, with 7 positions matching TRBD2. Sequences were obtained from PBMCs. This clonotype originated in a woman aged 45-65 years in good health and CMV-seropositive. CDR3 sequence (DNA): TGTGCCAGCAGCCCGAGGGAGGGGAATGAGCAGTTCTTC. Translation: CASSPREGNEQFF.